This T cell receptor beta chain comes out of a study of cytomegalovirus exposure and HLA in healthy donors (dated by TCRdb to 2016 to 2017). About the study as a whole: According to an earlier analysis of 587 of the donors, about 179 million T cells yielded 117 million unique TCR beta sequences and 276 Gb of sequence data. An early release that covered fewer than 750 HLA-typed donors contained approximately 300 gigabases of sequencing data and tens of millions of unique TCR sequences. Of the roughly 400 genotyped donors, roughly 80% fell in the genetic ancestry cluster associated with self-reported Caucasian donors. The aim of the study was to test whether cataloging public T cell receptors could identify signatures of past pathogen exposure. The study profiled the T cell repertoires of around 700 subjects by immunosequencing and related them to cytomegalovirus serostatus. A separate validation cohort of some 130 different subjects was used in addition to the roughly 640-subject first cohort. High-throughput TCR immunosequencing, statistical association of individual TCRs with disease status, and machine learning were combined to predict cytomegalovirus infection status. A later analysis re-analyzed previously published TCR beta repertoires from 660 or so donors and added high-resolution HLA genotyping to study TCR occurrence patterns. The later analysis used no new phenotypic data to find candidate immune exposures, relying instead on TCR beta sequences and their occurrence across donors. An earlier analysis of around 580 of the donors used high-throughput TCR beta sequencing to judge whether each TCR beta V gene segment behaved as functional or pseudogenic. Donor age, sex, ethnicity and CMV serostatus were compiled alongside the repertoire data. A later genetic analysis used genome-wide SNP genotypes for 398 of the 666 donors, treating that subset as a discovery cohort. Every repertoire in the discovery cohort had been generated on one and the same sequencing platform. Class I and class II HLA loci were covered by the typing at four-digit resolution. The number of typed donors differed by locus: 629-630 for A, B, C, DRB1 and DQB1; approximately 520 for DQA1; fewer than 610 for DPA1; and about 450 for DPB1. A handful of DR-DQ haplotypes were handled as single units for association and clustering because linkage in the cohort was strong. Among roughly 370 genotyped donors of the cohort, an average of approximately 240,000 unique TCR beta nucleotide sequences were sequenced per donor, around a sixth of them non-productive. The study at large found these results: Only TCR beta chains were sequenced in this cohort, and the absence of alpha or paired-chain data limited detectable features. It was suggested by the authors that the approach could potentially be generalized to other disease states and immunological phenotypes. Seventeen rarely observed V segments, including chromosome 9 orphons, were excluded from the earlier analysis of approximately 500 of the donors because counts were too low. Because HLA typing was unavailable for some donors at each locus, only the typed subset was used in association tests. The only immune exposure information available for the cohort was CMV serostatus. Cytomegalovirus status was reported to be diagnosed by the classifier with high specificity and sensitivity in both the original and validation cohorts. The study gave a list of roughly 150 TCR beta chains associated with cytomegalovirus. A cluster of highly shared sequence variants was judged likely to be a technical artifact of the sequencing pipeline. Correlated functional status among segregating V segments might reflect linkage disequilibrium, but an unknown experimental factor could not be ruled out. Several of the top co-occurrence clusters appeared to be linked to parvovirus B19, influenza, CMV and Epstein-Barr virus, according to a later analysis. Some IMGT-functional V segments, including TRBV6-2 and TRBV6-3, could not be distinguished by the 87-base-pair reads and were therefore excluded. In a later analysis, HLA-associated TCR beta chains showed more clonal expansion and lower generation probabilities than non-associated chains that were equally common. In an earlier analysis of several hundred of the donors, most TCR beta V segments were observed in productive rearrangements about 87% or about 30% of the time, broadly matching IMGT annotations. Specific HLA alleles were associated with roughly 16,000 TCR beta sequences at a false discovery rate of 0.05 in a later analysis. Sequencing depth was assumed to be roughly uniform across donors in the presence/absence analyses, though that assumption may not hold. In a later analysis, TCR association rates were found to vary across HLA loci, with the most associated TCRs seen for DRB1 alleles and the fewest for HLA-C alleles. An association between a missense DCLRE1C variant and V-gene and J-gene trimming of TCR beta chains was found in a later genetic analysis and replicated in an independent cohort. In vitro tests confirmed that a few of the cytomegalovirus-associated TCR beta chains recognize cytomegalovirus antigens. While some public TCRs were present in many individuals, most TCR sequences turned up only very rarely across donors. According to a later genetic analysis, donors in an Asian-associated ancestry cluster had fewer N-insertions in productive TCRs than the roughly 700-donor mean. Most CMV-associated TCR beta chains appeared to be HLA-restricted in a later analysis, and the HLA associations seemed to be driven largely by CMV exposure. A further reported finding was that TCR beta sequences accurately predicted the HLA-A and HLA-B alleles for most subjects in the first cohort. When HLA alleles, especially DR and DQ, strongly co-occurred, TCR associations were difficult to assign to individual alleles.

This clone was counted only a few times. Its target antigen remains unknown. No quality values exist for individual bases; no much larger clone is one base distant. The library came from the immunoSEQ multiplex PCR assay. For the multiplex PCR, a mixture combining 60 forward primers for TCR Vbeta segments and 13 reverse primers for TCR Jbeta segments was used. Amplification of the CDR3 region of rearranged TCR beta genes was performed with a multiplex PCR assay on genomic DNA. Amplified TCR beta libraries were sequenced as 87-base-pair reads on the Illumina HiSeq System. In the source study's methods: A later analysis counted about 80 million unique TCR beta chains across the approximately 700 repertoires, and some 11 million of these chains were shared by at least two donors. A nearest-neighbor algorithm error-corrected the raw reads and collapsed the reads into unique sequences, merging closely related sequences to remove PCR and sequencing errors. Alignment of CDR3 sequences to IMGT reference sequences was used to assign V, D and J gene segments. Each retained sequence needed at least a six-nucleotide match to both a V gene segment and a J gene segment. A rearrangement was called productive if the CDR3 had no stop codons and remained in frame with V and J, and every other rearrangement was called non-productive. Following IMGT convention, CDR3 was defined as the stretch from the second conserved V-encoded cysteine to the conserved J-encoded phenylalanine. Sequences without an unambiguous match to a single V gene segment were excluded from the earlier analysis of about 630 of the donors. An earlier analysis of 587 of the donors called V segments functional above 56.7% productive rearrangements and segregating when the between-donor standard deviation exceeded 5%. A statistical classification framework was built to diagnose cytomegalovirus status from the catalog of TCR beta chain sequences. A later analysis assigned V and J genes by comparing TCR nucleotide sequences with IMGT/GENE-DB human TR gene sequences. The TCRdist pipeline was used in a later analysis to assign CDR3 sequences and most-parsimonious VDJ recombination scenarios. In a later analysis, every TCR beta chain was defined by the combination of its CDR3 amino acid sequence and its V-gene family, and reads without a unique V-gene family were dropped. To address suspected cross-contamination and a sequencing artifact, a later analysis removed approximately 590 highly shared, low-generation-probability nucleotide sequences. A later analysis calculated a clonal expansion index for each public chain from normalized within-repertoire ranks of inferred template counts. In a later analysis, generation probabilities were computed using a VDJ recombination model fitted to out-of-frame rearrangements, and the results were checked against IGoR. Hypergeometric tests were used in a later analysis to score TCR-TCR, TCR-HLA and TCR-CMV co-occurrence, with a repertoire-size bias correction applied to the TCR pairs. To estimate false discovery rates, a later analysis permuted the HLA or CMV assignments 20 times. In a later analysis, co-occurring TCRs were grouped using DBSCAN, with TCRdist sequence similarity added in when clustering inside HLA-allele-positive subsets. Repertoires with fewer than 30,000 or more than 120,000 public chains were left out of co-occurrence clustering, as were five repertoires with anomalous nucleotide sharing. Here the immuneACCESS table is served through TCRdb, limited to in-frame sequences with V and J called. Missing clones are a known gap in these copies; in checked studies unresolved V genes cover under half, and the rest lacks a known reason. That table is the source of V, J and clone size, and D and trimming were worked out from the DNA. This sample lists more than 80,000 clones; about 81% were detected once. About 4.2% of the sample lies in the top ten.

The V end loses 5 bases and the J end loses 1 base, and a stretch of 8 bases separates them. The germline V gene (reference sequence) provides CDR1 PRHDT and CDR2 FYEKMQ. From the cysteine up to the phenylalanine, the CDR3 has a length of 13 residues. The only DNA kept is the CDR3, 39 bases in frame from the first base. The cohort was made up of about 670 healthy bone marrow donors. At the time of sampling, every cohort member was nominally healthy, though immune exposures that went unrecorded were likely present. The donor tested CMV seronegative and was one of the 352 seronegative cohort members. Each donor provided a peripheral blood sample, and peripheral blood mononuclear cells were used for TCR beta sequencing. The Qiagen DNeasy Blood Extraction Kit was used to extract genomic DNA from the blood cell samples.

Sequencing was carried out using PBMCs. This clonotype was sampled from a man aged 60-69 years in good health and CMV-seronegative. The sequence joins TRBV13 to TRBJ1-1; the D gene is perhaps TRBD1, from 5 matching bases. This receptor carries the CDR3 CASSATENTEAFF. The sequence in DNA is TGTGCCAGCAGCGCGACAGAGAACACTGAAGCTTTCTTT. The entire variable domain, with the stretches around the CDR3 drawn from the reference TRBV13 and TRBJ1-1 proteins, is AAGVIQSPRHLIKEKRETATLKCYPIPRHDTVYWYQQGPGQDPQFLISFYEKMQSDKGSIPDRFSAQQFSDYHSELNMSSLELGDSALYFCASSATENTEAFFGQGTRLTVV.